Listed below are T cell receptor beta chains from one sample, sequenced in a study of cytomegalovirus exposure and HLA in healthy donors. The assay was immunoSEQ multiplex PCR, and TCRdb's table has in-frame clones only and misses some. Of 100,000 to 150,000 clones listed, roughly 74% are singletons. Source material: PBMCs. These receptors were obtained from a man aged 35 to 55 in good health and CMV-seropositive. The CDR3 runs from the conserved cysteine through the conserved F or W. A D gene is named only where the DNA matches it firmly. Some rows have no size entry. The others give once, few or many, or a class for an expanded clone.

J gene | V gene | clone size | D gene | CDR3 protein | CDR3 DNA
TRBJ2-7 | TRBV6-1 | . | . | CASSSRTRAPYEQYF | TGTGCCAGCAGTTCGCGGACAAGGGCCCCCTACGAGCAGTACTTC
TRBJ2-1 | TRBV11-2 | . | . | CASSYRGGGEQFF | TGTGCCAGCAGCTACAGGGGAGGAGGTGAGCAGTTCTTC
TRBJ1-1 | TRBV11-3 | . | . | CASSLGGQSAFF | TGTGCCAGCAGCTTAGGTGGACAGTCAGCTTTCTTT
TRBJ1-4 | TRBV7-9 | . | . | CASSPNSATNEKLFF | TGTGCCAGCAGCCCCAACAGTGCAACTAATGAAAAACTGTTTTTT
TRBJ2-3 | TRBV6-5 | . | . | CASRSVTDTQYF | TGTGCCAGCAGAAGCGTCACAGATACGCAGTATTTT
TRBJ1-1 | TRBV6-6 | . | TRBD1 | CASRGTGPTEAFF | TGTGCCAGCAGGGGGACAGGGCCCACTGAAGCTTTCTTT
TRBJ2-3 | TRBV2 | . | TRBD2 | CASSASGTEGDTQYF | TGTGCCAGCAGCGCCAGCGGGACCGAGGGAGATACGCAGTATTTT
TRBJ2-5 | TRBV10-3 | once | TRBD2 | CAISPGTSFETQYF | TGTGCCATCAGTCCCGGGACTAGCTTTGAGACCCAGTACTTC
TRBJ2-7 | TRBV4-2 | . | TRBD2 | CASSQAPTSSYEQYF | TGTGCCAGCAGCCAAGCCCCGACTAGCAGCTACGAGCAGTACTTC
TRBJ2-7 | TRBV4-2 | . | TRBD2 | CASSQDGGLDF | TGTGCCAGCAGCCAAGATGGGGGACTAGACTTC